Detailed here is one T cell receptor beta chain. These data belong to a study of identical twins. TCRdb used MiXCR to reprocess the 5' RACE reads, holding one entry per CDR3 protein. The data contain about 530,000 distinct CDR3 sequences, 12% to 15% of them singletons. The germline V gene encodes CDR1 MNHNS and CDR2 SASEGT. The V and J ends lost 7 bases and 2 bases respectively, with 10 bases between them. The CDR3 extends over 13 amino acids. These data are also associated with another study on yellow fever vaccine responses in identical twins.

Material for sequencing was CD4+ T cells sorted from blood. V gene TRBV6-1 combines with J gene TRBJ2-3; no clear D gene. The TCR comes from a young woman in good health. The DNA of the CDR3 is TGTGCCAGCACCGGTTACACCACAGATACGCAGTATTTT. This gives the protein CASTGYTTDTQYF.